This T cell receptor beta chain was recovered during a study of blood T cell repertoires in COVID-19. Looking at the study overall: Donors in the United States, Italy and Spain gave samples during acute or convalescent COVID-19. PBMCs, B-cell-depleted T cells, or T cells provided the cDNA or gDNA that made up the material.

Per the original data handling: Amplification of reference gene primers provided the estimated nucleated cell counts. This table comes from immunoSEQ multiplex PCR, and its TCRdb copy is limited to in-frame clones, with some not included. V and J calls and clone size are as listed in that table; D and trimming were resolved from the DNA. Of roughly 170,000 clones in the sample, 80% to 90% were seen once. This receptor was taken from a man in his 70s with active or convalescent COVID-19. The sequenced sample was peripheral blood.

The CDR3 coding sequence is TGTGCCAGCAGTTCTGCGGCGGAACAGCCCCAGCATTTT. Protein: CASSSAAEQPQHF. The rearrangement uses TRBV12-3 or TRBV12-4 and TRBJ1-5; the D is unclear. The ends were cut back, 4 bases at V and 7 bases at J, with 11 bases in the middle. There are 13 residues in the CDR3.